The entry below describes one T cell receptor (beta chain). The read finishes 3 residues shy of the CDR3 end, and the germline J gene is used to complete it. The CDR3 spans 15 residues. Germline V gives CDR1 SGHTA, CDR2 FQGNSA. With V trimmed by 5 bases and J by 7 bases, 5 bases remained unmatched. TCRdb's copy holds only in-frame clones and misses some; the assay was immunoSEQ multiplex PCR. The sample table includes more than 45,000 clones. This sample is part of a study of Tregs in tolerant kidney transplant recipients. The source of this sequence is a human donor who received a combined kidney and bone marrow transplant. The chain has TRBV7-2 and TRBJ2-3; 14 bases match TRBD2. This material consisted of CD4+ T cells from blood, taken before the transplant. This CDR3 is CASSQGLAGGHTQYF. Partial CDR3 DNA: TGTGCCAGCAGCCAAGGACTAGCGGGAGGCCATACG.